The 32 T cell receptor beta chains reported below all come from one sample, sequenced in a study of Graves' ophthalmopathy and Graves' hyperthyroidism. Amplified material comprised TCR beta CDR3 regions derived from RNA transcripts. HTBI primers served in a first-round RT-PCR, which a second-round multiplex PCR followed. One entry per CDR3 protein results from TCRdb running MiXCR on the multiplex PCR reads. The data show roughly 400,000 distinct CDR3 sequences, with roughly 14% seen just once and 5.5% to 7% held by the top ten. Sequencing was done on a sample of peripheral blood. The receptors shown here come from a woman between 18 and 29 years old with stable Graves' hyperthyroidism.

The genes are TRBV11-2 and TRBJ1-5, with unresolved D. This CDR3 comprises 15 residues. Deletions cut 1 base from V and 0 bases from J, with 7 bases between. The germline V gene encodes CDR1 SGHAT and CDR2 FQNNGV. Here the CDR3 DNA reads TGTGCCAGCAGCTTAGGACGGCTTAGCAATCAGCCCCAGCATTTT. Residues: CASSLGRLSNQPQHF.

This clonotype has at least ten counts. The genes are TRBV6-1 and TRBJ1-2, with D possibly TRBD1 on 6 matching bases. Germline-derived CDR1 and CDR2 are MNHNS and SASEGT. The length of the CDR3 is 13 residues. V was shortened by 5 bases and J by 3 bases, with 10 bases between the two germline ends. In DNA, the CDR3 is TGTGCCAGCAGTCATCCAGGGGACTATGGCTACACCTTC. Translation: CASSHPGDYGYTF.

In this sample, this clonotype turned up many times. The chain uses TRBV19 and TRBJ1-1, with D possibly TRBD1 on 5 matching bases. Trimming removed 8 bases at V and 5 bases at J, with 9 bases between. The CDR3 is 11 residues long. The germline V gene encodes CDR1 LNHDA and CDR2 SQIVND (reference sequence). CDR3 loop: CASQGRTEAFF. CDR3 bases: TGTGCCAGTCAGGGCCGAACTGAAGCTTTCTTT.

The V and J genes are TRBV6-2 or TRBV6-3 and TRBJ1-1, with 9 bases that match TRBD1. The J segment lost 5 bases and the V segment lost 5 bases, leaving 18 bases of the junction unmatched. The CDR3 sequence is 18 residues long. Germline CDR1 is MNHEY and CDR2 is SVGEGT. For the CDR3, the DNA is TGTGCCAGCAGTCGCCCCCCGGGACAGGGCCGGACGTGGACTGAAGCTTTCTTT. It yields the protein CASSRPPGQGRTWTEAFF.

This clonotype was seen only once. The J gene is TRBJ2-7, the V gene TRBV11-2; 12 bases agree with TRBD2. With V trimmed by 5 bases and J by 2 bases, 4 bases remained unmatched. CDR3 size: 15 residues. From germline, CDR1 is SGHAT and CDR2 FQNNGV. As DNA, the CDR3 is TGTGCCAGCAGCCTCCGGACTAGCGGGACCTACGAGCAGTACTTC. Protein: CASSLRTSGTYEQYF.

V gene TRBV27 combines with J gene TRBJ2-4; D gene unclear. The CDR3 loop spans 13 amino acids. V lost 5 bases, J lost 9 bases, and 14 bases lay in between. The germline V gene encodes CDR1 MNHEY and CDR2 SMNVEV (reference sequence). CDR3 bases: TGTGCCAGCAGTCCCCACGGAGACGGCATTCAGTACTTC. Protein: CASSPHGDGIQYF.

To note about this clonotype: An end of the junction differs from the germline gene, which may be a read error. The chain recombines TRBV27 with TRBJ2-6, with unresolved D. In germline, CDR1 is MNHEY, CDR2 SMNVEV (reference sequence). The CDR3 consists of 13 residues. The CDR3 coding sequence is TGTGCCAGCAGTCCCTTAAGGGCCAACGTCCTGAGTTTC. Amino acids: CASSPLRANVLSF.

The chain joins TRBV5-1 to TRBJ2-7, with 7 bases lining up with TRBD1. This CDR3 comprises 15 residues. Germline loops: CDR1 SGHRS, CDR2 YFSETQ. The V gene end was trimmed by 3 bases and the J gene end by 0 bases; junction bases not matched to a gene: 6. CDR3 region: CASSSVGQSSYEQYF. The CDR3 DNA sequence: TGCGCCAGCAGCTCGGTGGGACAGAGCTCCTACGAGCAGTACTTC.

V and J are TRBV28 and TRBJ2-7, with D uncertain. V lost 5 bases to trimming and J lost 5 bases, with 19 bases between them. CDR3 size: 15 residues. CDR1 MDHEN and CDR2 SYDVKM come from the germline V gene. The CDR3 loop is CASSPETRHRDEQYF. CDR3 bases: TGTGCCAGCAGTCCAGAGACCCGACACCGGGACGAGCAGTACTTC.

This clonotype has a count of ten or more. The V and J genes are TRBV6-1 and TRBJ1-3; 7 bases match TRBD1. The V segment lost 3 bases and the J segment 0 bases; nucleotides outside the gene matches: 8. The CDR3 runs to 17 residues. Germline V gives CDR1 MNHNS, CDR2 SASEGT. CDR3 loop: CASSDFRDRRSGNTIYF. The CDR3 nucleotides are TGTGCCAGCAGTGATTTCAGGGACAGACGCTCTGGAAACACCATATATTTT.

This clonotype was picked up many times. The chain combines TRBV27 with TRBJ2-5; 7 bases fit TRBD2. From germline, CDR1 is MNHEY and CDR2 SMNVEV (reference sequence). After removal of 5 bases from V and 4 bases from J, the junction contained 13 bases not matched to a gene. The CDR3 is 16 residues long. The CDR3 sequence: CASSRRAGFTSETQYF. CDR3 DNA: TGTGCCAGCAGTCGACGAGCGGGGTTTACCTCAGAGACCCAGTACTTC.

This clonotype was detected many times. The chain has TRBV7-9 and TRBJ1-2; D remains ambiguous. The ends were cut back, 4 bases at V and 7 bases at J, with 7 bases in the middle. Germline lookup yields CDR1 SEHNR and CDR2 FQNEAQ (reference sequence). The CDR3 sequence is 11 residues long. The CDR3: CASSSSLGYTF. CDR3 bases: TGTGCCAGCAGCTCTTCCCTTGGCTACACCTTC.

This clonotype was seen a few times. This chain links TRBV3-1 with TRBJ2-2, with D maybe TRBD1 (5 bases). Germline V gene lookup returns CDR1 LGHDT and CDR2 YNNKEL (reference sequence). The CDR3 has 15 residues. The V gene lost 4 bases and the J gene lost 4 bases, with 13 bases spanning the gap. The DNA of the CDR3 is TGTGCCAGCAGCCCCGGACATGGTGGCACCGGGGAGCTGTTTTTT. It translates to CASSPGHGGTGELFF.

This clonotype was counted many times. V usage is TRBV7-3 and J usage is TRBJ2-2, with 10 bases matching TRBD1. Losses at the gene ends were 4 bases for V and 6 bases for J; bases not matched to a gene: 2. Germline V CDR1 and CDR2: SGHTA, FQGTGA. The CDR3 consists of 14 residues. CDR3 bases: TGTGCCAGCAGCTCTGGGACAGGGGCCGGGGAGCTGTTTTTT. Its protein is CASSSGTGAGELFF.

The sample holds many counts of this clonotype. The rearrangement joins TRBV5-1 to TRBJ2-2; TRBD2 aligns across 9 bases. CDR3 length equals 15 residues. CDR1 SGHRS and CDR2 YFSETQ come from the germline V gene. V was pared by 0 bases and J by 6 bases, with 3 bases of the junction left unmatched. In DNA, the CDR3 is TGCGCCAGCAGCTTGGTGACTAGCGGATCCGGGGAGCTGTTTTTT. Its protein is CASSLVTSGSGELFF.

At least ten counts were recorded for this clonotype. The V call is TRBV13, the J call TRBJ2-7; the D gene could be TRBD1 or TRBD2 (7 bases each). The V end lost 2 bases, the J end lost 5 bases, and 13 bases lay between the germline ends. The CDR3 covers 14 residues. Looked up from germline, CDR1 is PRHDT and CDR2 is FYEKMQ (reference sequence). CDR3 DNA: TGTGCCAGCAGCTTAAAGGCAGGGGGGGACGAGCAGTACTTC. It is translated as CASSLKAGGDEQYF. Variable domain in full (rest from reference TRBV13 and TRBJ2-7): AAGVIQSPRHLIKEKRETATLKCYPIPRHDTVYWYQQGPGQDPQFLISFYEKMQSDKGSIPDRFSAQQFSDYHSELNMSSLELGDSALYFCASSLKAGGDEQYFGPGTRLTVT.

This clonotype was detected only a few times. A read error may explain this, as a much larger clone is one base away. The CDR3 DNA sequence: TGTGCCAGCAGTTACCATCCGGGACGGGGACCATTTTTGGATGGCTACACCTTC. Protein: CASSYHPGRGPFLDGYTF. The chain is built from TRBV6-2 or TRBV6-3 and TRBJ1-2, with D possibly being TRBD1 (5 bases). With 2 bases removed from V and 6 bases from J, the gap between germline ends came to 25 bases. CDR3 size: 18 residues. The germline V gene has CDR1 MNHEY and CDR2 SVGEGT.

This clonotype was counted ten times or more. The chain uses TRBV12-3 or TRBV12-4 and TRBJ1-2, with 11 bases lining up with TRBD1. V was clipped by 4 bases and J by 7 bases; unmatched bases: 11. CDR3 length equals 16 residues. CDR3 loop: CASSSTPPGQGGGYTF. CDR3 bases: TGTGCCAGCAGTTCCACACCACCGGGACAGGGGGGTGGCTACACCTTC.

This clonotype has at least ten counts. The rearrangement links TRBV19 to TRBJ1-2, with 8 bases identical to TRBD1. V shed 3 bases, J shed 6 bases, and the junction held 12 bases outside the gene matches. This CDR3 contains 16 residues. Germline V CDR1 and CDR2: LNHDA, SQIVND (reference sequence). The CDR3 nucleotides read TGTGCCAGTAGTATGGGCGGACAGGGTCGACTGGATGGCTACACCTTC. Translated: CASSMGGQGRLDGYTF.

This clonotype has at least ten counts. V is TRBV15 and J is TRBJ1-1; D is unclear. CDR3 size: 14 residues. Germline V gene sequence: CDR1 LNHNV, CDR2 YYDKDF (reference sequence). Trimming cost V 3 bases and J 4 bases, with 12 bases left between them. This CDR3 is CATSSPSLGTEAFF. CDR3 in DNA: TGTGCCACCAGCAGTCCGTCCTTGGGCACTGAAGCTTTCTTT.

Many counts were recorded for this clonotype. The rearrangement links TRBV12-3 or TRBV12-4 to TRBJ2-5; D may be TRBD2 (6 bases). Trimming removed 3 bases at V and 3 bases at J, with 11 bases between. This CDR3 is built from 14 residues. The CDR3, as DNA: TGTGCCAGCAGTTTCGGGACTCTCGAAGAGACCCAGTACTTC. Encoded protein: CASSFGTLEETQYF.

Many counts were recorded for this clonotype. The chain couples TRBV12-3 or TRBV12-4 to TRBJ1-5, with D hard to call. Trimming removed 5 bases from V and 5 bases from J, with 13 bases in between. The CDR3 is 14 residues long. For the CDR3, the DNA is TGTGCCAGCAGTCGTGCCACAAATGATCAGCCCCAGCATTTT. Its translation: CASSRATNDQPQHF.

This clonotype was picked up many times. The chain has TRBV11-3 and TRBJ1-1; D is unresolved. The CDR3 has 17 amino acids. With 5 bases removed from V and 5 bases from J, the gap between germline ends came to 24 bases. Germline assignment: CDR1 SGHNT and CDR2 YENEEA. Here the CDR3 DNA reads TGTGCCAGCAGCCGTGTCCTAGGTGGAGGTCTATATACTGAAGCTTTCTTT. Protein sequence: CASSRVLGGGLYTEAFF.

This clonotype was counted at least ten times. V and J are TRBV4-2 and TRBJ2-7; 8 nucleotides line up with TRBD2. The germline CDR1 and CDR2 sequences are LGHNA and YNFKEQ. V lost 3 bases and J lost 1; bases outside the gene matches: 5. CDR3 length: 15 residues. The chain's CDR3 is CASSHPGTSSYEQYF. CDR3 nucleotides: TGTGCCAGCAGCCACCCCGGGACTAGTTCCTACGAGCAGTACTTC.

There are many counts of this clonotype. This chain links TRBV6-1 with TRBJ1-6; 7 bases are shared with TRBD1. The CDR3 is 15 residues long. The trim removed 5 bases at V and 7 bases at J, leaving 8 bases unmatched. The germline CDR1 and CDR2 sequences are MNHNS and SASEGT. The CDR3 bases are TGTGCCAGCAGTCCCACAGGGGTAGGGAATTCACCCCTCCACTTT. It is translated as CASSPTGVGNSPLHF.

This clonotype occurred many times. The V and J genes are TRBV12-3 or TRBV12-4 and TRBJ2-5; 10 positions agree with TRBD2. This CDR3 comprises 15 residues. V trimming: 5 bases; J trimming: 2 bases; junction bases outside the gene matches: 5. The CDR3 DNA reads TGTGCCAGCAGTCGATGGACTAGCGGACAAGAGACCCAGTACTTC. Translated: CASSRWTSGQETQYF.

On this clonotype itself: This may be a read error, as it is one base from a much larger clone. CDR3 loop: CASSQSDRTGYEQYF. The CDR3 bases are TGTGCCAGCAGCCAATCGGACCGAACTGGCTACGAGCAGTACTTC. The chain couples TRBV4-2 to TRBJ2-7; D unclear. The CDR3 has 15 amino acids. V lost 2 bases to trimming and J lost 3 bases, with 14 bases between them. Germline V gene data show CDR1 as LGHNA and CDR2 as YNFKEQ.

This clonotype has a count of ten or more. The CDR3 reads CASRLLRDRGSGANVLTF. The CDR3 nucleotides read TGTGCCAGCAGACTCCTCCGGGACAGGGGATCTGGGGCCAACGTCCTGACTTTC. This chain connects TRBV12-3 or TRBV12-4 to TRBJ2-6, with 10 bases that match TRBD1. The CDR3 has 18 amino acids. The V and J ends lost 6 bases and 1 base, in that order; junction bases with no gene match: 9.

V and J are TRBV13 and TRBJ1-5; tentatively, D is TRBD1 (6 bases). CDR3 size: 14 residues. Germline CDR1 reads PRHDT; CDR2 reads FYEKMQ (reference sequence). V lost 8 bases and J 4 bases, leaving 15 bases between the germline ends. The CDR3 here is CASSAGVDNQPQHF. Here the CDR3 DNA reads TGTGCCAGCTCTGCAGGGGTGGATAATCAGCCCCAGCATTTT.

This sequence joins TRBV4-1 and TRBJ1-5; D gene uncertain. Deletions cut 1 base from V and 2 bases from J, with 15 bases between. The CDR3 loop spans 17 amino acids. The germline gives CDR1 MGHRA, CDR2 YSYEKL. This CDR3 is CASSQAFPAFRNQPQHF. CDR3 sequence (DNA): TGCGCCAGCAGCCAAGCCTTTCCCGCCTTCCGCAATCAGCCCCAGCATTTT.

The sample holds many counts of this clonotype. The genes are TRBV6-5 and TRBJ1-6; possibly TRBD1 for D (5 bases). Germline CDR1 is MNHEY and CDR2 is SVGAGI. The V gene lost 2 bases and the J gene lost 7 bases, with 15 bases spanning the gap. The CDR3 runs to 16 residues. The CDR3 loop is CASSYGGTSLNSPLHF. DNA for the CDR3: TGTGCCAGCAGTTACGGGGGGACGTCCCTCAATTCACCCCTCCACTTT.

This clonotype has ten or more counts. CDR3 loop: CASSDPLQGRNYGYTF. Here the CDR3 DNA reads TGTGCCAGCAGTGATCCTTTGCAGGGACGAAACTATGGCTACACCTTC. This rearrangement joins TRBV6-1 to TRBJ1-2, with D possibly being TRBD1 (5 bases). This CDR3 is 16 amino acids long. The V gene lost 3 bases and the J gene lost 2 bases, with 16 bases spanning the gap. The germline CDR1 and CDR2 sequences are MNHNS and SASEGT.